Below, 2 T cell receptor beta chains from the same sample are listed, as sequenced in a study of CDR3 diversity in severe acne. TCRdb analysed the PCR reads with MiXCR anew, one entry per CDR3 protein. The sample lists about 76,000 distinct CDR3 sequences; over 40% were seen once. The sequenced sample consisted of blood. The receptors here all came from a male donor in good health, without acne.

Ten or more counts support this clonotype. This chain links TRBV4-1 with TRBJ1-2; no definite D call. Trimming took off 1 base at V and 4 bases at J, with 10 bases between the two ends. Germline values: CDR1 MGHRA, CDR2 YSYEKL. The CDR3 is 14 amino acids. Written as DNA, the CDR3 is TGCGCCAGCAGCCAAGTGGACGCGGCCTATGGCTACACCTTC. It encodes CASSQVDAAYGYTF.

Comment on this clonotype: Compared with germline, one end of the junction differs, possibly owing to a read error. The chain is built from TRBV28 and TRBJ1-5; 7 nucleotides agree with TRBD1. The CDR3 is 16 amino acids. Germline values: CDR1 MDHEN, CDR2 SYDVKM. CDR3 sequence: CASSLPGQLSNQLQHF. CDR3 nucleotides: TGTGCCAGCAGTCTACCGGGACAGCTTAGCAATCAGCTCCAGCATTTT.